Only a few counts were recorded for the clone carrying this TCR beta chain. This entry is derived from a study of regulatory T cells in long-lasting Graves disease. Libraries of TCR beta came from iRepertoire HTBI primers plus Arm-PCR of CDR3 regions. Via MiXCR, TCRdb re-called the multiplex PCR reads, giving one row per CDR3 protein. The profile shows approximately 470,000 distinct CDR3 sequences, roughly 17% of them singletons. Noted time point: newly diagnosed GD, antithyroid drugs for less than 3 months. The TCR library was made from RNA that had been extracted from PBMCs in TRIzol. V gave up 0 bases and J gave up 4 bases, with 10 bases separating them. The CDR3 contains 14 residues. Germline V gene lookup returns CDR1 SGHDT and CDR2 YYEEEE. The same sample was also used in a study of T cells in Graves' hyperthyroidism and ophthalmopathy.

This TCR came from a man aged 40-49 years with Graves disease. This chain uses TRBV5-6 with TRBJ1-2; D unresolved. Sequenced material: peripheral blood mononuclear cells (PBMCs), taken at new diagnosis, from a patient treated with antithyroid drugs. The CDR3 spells CASSLVMDGYGYTF. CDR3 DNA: TGTGCCAGCAGCTTGGTGATGGACGGCTATGGCTACACCTTC.